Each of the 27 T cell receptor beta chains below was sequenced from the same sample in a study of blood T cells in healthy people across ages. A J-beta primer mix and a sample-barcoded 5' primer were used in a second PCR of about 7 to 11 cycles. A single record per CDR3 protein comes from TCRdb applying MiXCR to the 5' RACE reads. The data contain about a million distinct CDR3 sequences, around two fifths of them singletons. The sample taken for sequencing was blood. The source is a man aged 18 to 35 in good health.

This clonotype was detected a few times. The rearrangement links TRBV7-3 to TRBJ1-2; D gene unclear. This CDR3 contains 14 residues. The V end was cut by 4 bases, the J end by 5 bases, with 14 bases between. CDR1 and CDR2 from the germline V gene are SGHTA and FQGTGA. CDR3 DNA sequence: TGTGCCAGCAGCTACGGACCTATGGGGTATGGCTACACCTTC. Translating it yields CASSYGPMGYGYTF.

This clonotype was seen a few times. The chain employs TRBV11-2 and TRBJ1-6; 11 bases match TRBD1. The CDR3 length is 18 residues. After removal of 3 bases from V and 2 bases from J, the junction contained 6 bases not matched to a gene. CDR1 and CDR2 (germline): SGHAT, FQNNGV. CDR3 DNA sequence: TGTGCCAGCAGCTTGTCCGGGACAGGGGGACCCTATAATTCACCCCTCCACTTT. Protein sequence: CASSLSGTGGPYNSPLHF.

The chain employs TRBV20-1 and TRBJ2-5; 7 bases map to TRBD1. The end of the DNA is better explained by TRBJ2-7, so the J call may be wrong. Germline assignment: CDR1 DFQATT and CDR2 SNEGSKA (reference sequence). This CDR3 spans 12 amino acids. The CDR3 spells CSAIGTAYEQYF. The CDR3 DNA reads TGCAGTGCTATTGGGACAGCCTACGAGCAGTACTTC.

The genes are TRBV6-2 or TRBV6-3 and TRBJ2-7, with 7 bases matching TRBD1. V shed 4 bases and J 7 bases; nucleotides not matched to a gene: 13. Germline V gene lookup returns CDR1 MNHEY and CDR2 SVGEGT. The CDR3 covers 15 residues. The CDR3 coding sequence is TGTGCCAGCAGTTCCGGACAGGTAGGCGCTGGAGAGCAGTACTTC. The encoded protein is CASSSGQVGAGEQYF.

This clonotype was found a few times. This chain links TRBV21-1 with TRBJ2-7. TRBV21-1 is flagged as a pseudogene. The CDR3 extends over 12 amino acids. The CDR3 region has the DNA TGTGCCAGCAGCATCCACCGGTCCGAGCAGTACTTC. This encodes CASSIHRSEQYF.

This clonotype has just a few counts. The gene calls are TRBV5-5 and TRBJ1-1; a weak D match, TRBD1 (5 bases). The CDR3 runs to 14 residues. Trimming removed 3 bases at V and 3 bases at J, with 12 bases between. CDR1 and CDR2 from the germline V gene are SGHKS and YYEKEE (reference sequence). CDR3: CASSSSGFDTEAFF. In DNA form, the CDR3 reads TGTGCCAGCAGCTCGTCAGGGTTCGACACTGAAGCTTTCTTT.

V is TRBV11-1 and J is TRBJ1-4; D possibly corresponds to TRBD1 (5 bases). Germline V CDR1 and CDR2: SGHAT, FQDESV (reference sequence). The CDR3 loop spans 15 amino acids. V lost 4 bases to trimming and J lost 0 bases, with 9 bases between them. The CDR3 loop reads CASSSDTSTNEKLFF. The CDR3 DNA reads TGTGCCAGCAGCTCGGACACCTCAACTAATGAAAAACTGTTTTTT.

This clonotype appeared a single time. CDR3 in amino acids: CASSRGGQGEKLFF. The CDR3 nucleotides are TGTGCCAGCTCACGTGGGGGGCAAGGTGAAAAACTGTTTTTT. The chain carries TRBV2 and TRBJ1-4; D possibly corresponds to TRBD1 (6 bases). Per germline, CDR1 SNHLY and CDR2 FYNNEI. Trimming removed 8 bases at V and 7 bases at J, with 17 bases between. The CDR3 totals 14 residues. The full variable domain, with the rest looked up from reference TRBV2 and TRBJ1-4, is EPEVTQTPSHQVTQMGQEVILRCVPISNHLYFYWYRQILGQKVEFLVSFYNNEISEKSEIFDDQFSVERPDGSNFTLKIRSTKLEDSAMYFCASSRGGQGEKLFFGSGTQLSVL.

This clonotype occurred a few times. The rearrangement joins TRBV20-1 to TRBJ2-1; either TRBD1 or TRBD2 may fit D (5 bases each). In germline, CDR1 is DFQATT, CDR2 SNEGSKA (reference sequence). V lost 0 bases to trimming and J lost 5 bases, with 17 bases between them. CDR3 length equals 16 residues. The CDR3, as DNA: TGCAGTGCTAGAGATGGAAGAAGGGGAGAAAACAATGAGCAGTTCTTC. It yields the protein CSARDGRRGENNEQFF.

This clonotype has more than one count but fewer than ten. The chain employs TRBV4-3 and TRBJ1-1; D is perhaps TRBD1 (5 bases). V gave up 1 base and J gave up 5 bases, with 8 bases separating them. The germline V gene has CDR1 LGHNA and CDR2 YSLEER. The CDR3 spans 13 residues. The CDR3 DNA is TGCGCCAGCAGCCAAGGACAGCTGACTGAAGCTTTCTTT. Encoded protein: CASSQGQLTEAFF.

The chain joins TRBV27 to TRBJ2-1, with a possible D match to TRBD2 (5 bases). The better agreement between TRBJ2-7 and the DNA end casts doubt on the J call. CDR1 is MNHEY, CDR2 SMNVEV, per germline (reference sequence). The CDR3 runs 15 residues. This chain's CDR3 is CASSSVGNYYNEQYF. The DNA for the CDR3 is TGTGCCAGCAGTTCGGTCGGGAATTACTACAATGAGCAGTACTTC.

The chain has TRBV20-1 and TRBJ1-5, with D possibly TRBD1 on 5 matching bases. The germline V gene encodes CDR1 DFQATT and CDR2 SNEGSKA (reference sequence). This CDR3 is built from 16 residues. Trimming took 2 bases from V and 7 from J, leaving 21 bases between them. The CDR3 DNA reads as TGCAGTGCTAGACCCCTCCCGGGGGTGGTTGAACAGCCCCAGCATTTT. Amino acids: CSARPLPGVVEQPQHF.

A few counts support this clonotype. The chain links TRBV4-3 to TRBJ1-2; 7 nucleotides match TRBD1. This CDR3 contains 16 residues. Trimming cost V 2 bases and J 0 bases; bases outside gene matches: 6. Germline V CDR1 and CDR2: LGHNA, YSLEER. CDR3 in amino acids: CASSQWTTGANYGYTF. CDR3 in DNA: TGCGCCAGCAGCCAATGGACCACAGGGGCTAACTATGGCTACACCTTC.

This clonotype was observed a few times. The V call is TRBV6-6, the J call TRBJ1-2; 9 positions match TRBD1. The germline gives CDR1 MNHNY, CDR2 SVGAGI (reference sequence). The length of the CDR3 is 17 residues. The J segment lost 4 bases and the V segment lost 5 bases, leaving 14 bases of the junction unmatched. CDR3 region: CASSQKRGRDRAYGYTF. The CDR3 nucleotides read TGTGCCAGCAGTCAGAAAAGGGGCCGGGACAGGGCCTATGGCTACACCTTC.

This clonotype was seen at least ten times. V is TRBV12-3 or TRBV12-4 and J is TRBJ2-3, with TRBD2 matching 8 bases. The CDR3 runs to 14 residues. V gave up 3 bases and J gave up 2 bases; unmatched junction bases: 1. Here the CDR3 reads CASSLGLVTDTQYF. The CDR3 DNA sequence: TGTGCCAGCAGTTTGGGACTAGTCACAGATACGCAGTATTTT.

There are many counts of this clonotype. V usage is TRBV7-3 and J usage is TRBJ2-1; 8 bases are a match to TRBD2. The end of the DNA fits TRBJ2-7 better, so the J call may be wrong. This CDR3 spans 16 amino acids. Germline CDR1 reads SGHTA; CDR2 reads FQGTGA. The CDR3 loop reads CASSPGLALSYNEQYF. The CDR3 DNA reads TGTGCCAGCAGCCCCGGACTAGCCCTCTCCTACAATGAGCAGTACTTC.

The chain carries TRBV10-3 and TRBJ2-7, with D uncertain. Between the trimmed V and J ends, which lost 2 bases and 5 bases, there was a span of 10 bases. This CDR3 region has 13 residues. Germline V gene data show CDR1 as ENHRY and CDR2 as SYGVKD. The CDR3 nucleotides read TGTGCCATCAGTGAGCTGACTGGCCACGAGCAGTACTTC. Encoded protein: CAISELTGHEQYF.

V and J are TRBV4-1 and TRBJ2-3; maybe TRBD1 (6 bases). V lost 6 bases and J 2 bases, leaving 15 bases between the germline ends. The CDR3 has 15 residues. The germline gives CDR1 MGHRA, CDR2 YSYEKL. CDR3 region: CASSRTARYTDTQYF. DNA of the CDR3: TGCGCCAGCAGTAGGACAGCGAGATACACAGATACGCAGTATTTT.

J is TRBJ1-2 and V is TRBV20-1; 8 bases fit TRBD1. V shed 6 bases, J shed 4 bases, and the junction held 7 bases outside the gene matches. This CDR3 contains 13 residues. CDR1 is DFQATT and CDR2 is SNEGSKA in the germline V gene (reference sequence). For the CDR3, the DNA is TGCAGTGCCCCAATCACAGGGGGCTATGGCTACACCTTC. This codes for CSAPITGGYGYTF.

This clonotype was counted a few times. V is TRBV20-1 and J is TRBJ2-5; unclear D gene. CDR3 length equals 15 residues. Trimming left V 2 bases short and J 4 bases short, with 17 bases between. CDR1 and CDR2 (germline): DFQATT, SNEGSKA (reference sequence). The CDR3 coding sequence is TGCAGTGCTAGACCACCTGGTGGGTTAGGAGAGACCCAGTACTTC. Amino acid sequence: CSARPPGGLGETQYF.

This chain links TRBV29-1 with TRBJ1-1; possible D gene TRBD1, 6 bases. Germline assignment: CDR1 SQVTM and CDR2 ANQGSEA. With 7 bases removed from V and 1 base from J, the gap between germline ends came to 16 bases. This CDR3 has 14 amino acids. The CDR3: CSAHDGGPNTEAFF. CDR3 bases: TGCAGCGCGCATGATGGGGGGCCGAACACTGAAGCTTTCTTT.

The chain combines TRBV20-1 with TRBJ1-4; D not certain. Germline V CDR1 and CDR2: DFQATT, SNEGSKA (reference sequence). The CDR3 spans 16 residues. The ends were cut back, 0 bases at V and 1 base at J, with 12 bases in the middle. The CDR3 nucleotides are TGCAGTGCTAGAGATGGGTTGGGTCTAACTAATGAAAAACTGTTTTTT. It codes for CSARDGLGLTNEKLFF.

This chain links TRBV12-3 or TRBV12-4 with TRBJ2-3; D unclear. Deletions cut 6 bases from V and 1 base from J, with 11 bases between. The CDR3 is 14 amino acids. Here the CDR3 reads CASRPDGCTDTQYF. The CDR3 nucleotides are TGTGCCAGCAGACCGGACGGGTGCACAGATACGCAGTATTTT.

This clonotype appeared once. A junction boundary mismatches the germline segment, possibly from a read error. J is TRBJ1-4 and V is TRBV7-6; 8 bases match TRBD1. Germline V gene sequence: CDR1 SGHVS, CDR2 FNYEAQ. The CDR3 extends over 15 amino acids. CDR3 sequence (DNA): TGTGTCAGCAGCCTGAACAGGGGGACTAATGAAAAACTGTTTTTT. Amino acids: CVSSLNRGTNEKLFF.

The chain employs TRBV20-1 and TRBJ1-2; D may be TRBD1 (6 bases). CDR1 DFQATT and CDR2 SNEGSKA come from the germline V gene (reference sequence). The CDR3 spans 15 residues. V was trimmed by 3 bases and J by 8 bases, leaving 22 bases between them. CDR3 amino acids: CSASLAGARMGGYTF. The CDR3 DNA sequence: TGCAGTGCTAGTCTGGCGGGGGCGCGGATGGGAGGCTACACCTTC.

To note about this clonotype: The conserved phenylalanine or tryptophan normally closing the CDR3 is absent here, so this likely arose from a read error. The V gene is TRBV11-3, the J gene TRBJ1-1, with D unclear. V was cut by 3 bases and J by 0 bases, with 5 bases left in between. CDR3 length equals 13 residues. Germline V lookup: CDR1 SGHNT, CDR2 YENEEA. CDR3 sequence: CASSFQMNTEAFL. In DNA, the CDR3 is TGTGCCAGCAGCTTTCAAATGAACACTGAAGCTTTCCTT.

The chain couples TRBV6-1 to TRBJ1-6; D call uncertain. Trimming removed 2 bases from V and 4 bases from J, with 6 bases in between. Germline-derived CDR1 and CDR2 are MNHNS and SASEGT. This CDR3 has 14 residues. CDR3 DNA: TGTGCCAGCAGTGAACTGGCGTATAATTCACCCCTCCACTTT. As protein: CASSELAYNSPLHF.